This T cell receptor (beta chain) was recorded in a study of cytomegalovirus exposure and HLA in healthy donors. Study-wide points: Later findings reportedly placed an Asian-associated ancestry cluster below the approximately 670-donor mean for N-insertions. In terms of immune exposure information, only CMV serostatus was available.

This clone has a single count. What it recognizes is unknown. Researchers ran the PCR with 60 Vbeta and 13 Jbeta primers. Sequencing was performed with immunoSEQ multiplex PCR; in TCRdb, only in-frame clones are kept and a portion is missing. The sample has under 200,000 clones, 80% to 90% seen once; the top ten hold roughly 8.8%. CDR1 SGHTA and CDR2 FQGNSA come from the germline V gene. The V end was cut by 6 bases, the J end by 4 bases, with 10 bases between. CDR3 length equals 13 residues. This sequence was found in a young man in good health and CMV-seropositive. Material for sequencing was PBMCs. V and J are TRBV7-2 and TRBJ1-5; a weak D match, TRBD1 (6 bases). This chain's CDR3 is CASRLTGNQPQHF. As DNA, the CDR3 is TGTGCCAGCAGGTTAACAGGGAATCAGCCCCAGCATTTT.